This TCR beta chain emerged from a study of T-cell memory formation after mild COVID-19. Whole-study context: In these data, TCR clusters were largely donor specific. Findings and caveats of the study: Day 37-peaking second-wave clones had unconfirmed SARS-CoV-2 specificity. CD4/CD8 balance held among clones contracting day 15 to 85, and later expanders leaned CD4+.

Germline V lookup: CDR1 MNHEY, CDR2 SMNVEV (reference sequence). V shed 1 base and J 4 bases; nucleotides not matched to a gene: 6. The CDR3 loop spans 16 amino acids. In this sample, this clonotype turned up a few times. Its specificity is unknown. TCRdb analysed the 5' RACE reads with MiXCR anew, one entry per CDR3 protein. The sample yields roughly 620,000 distinct CDR3 sequences, approximately 18% seen once. The V and J genes are TRBV27 and TRBJ2-3; TRBD2 matches 9 bases. The receptor's source is an adult woman who had mild COVID-19 (a few samples of this study predate the infection). Cell type and time point are not known. Sequenced: PBMCs or a T cell subset sorted from them (not recorded which). The CDR3 sequence: CASSLLAGVGPDTQYF. CDR3 DNA: TGTGCCAGCAGTTTATTAGCGGGAGTGGGGCCAGATACGCAGTATTTT.